One sample yielded the 21 T cell receptor beta chains listed below, sequenced in a study of HIV-infected patients and healthy controls. The repertoire came from unfractionated whole blood and reflected all unsorted peripheral T cells. cDNA was made from roughly 500 ng RNA using alpha and beta constant primers. Using multiplexing indices, alpha and beta chain libraries were generated apart by chain-specific third strand synthesis. TCRdb called the 5' RACE reads again in MiXCR, with one record for every CDR3 protein. The table has about 15,000 distinct CDR3 sequences, 7% seen once; the top ten hold just over 8%. The sample comprised blood. Source of these receptors: an adult in good health.

In its sample, this clonotype was seen many times. The chain has TRBV15 and TRBJ2-1; 9 bases agree with TRBD2. The CDR3 length is 18 residues. The junction had 17 bases not matched to a gene; V was cut back by 1 base and J by 10 bases. Germline V CDR1 and CDR2: LNHNV, YYDKDF (reference sequence). The CDR3 reads CATSRGGAVAGGPKEQFF. The CDR3 region has the DNA TGTGCCACCAGCAGAGGAGGGGCTGTGGCGGGGGGGCCAAAAGAGCAGTTCTTC.

This clonotype showed up many times. The V call is TRBV9, the J call TRBJ1-4, with 7 bases aligning to TRBD1. Germline lookup yields CDR1 SGDLS and CDR2 YYNGEE. The CDR3 covers 15 residues. J gave up 5 bases and V 4 bases, and 8 bases lay outside the gene matches. CDR3 amino acids: CASSLSGTENEKLFF. CDR3 nucleotide sequence: TGTGCCAGCAGCTTATCCGGGACAGAGAATGAAAAACTGTTTTTT.

A single count supports this clonotype. Being one base from a much bigger clone, this may be a read error. The CDR3 DNA follows: TGTGACAGCTCACCGGAATTGCCCGGCTACAATGAGCAGTTCTTC. Amino acid sequence: CDSSPELPGYNEQFF. The chain carries TRBV18 and TRBJ2-1; D gene uncertain. The CDR3 has 15 amino acids. Germline assignment: CDR1 KGHSH and CDR2 LQKENI. Supplemented by reference TRBV18 and TRBJ2-1, the full variable domain reads NAGVMQNPRHLVRRRGQEARLRCSPMKGHSHVYWYRQLPEEGLKFMVYLQKENIIDESGMPKERFSAEFPKEGPSILRIQQVVRGDSAAYFCDSSPELPGYNEQFFGPGTRLTVL.

This clonotype showed up many times. The chain combines TRBV4-3 with TRBJ2-4; 9 bases fit TRBD2. The CDR3 consists of 21 residues. The V and J ends lost 0 bases and 0 bases, in that order; junction bases with no gene match: 15. Germline CDR1 reads LGHNA; CDR2 reads YSLEER. The CDR3 region has the DNA TGCGCCAGCAGCCAAGAGTACTCACGACTAGCGGTGTTACTAGCCAAAAACATTCAGTACTTC. It encodes CASSQEYSRLAVLLAKNIQYF.

In its sample, this clonotype was seen many times. This chain uses TRBV19 with TRBJ2-5; 8 bases fit TRBD1. Trimming cost V 4 bases and J 5 bases; bases outside gene matches: 6. The CDR3 loop spans 14 amino acids. Germline CDR1 LNHDA, CDR2 SQIVND (reference sequence). CDR3 DNA sequence: TGTGCCAGTAGTACCACAAGACAGGGGGAGACCCAGTACTTC. It translates to CASSTTRQGETQYF. The variable domain in full, with the rest retrieved from reference TRBV19 and TRBJ2-5, is DGGITQSPKYLFRKEGQNVTLSCEQNLNHDAMYWYRQDPGQGLRLIYYSQIVNDFQKGDIAEGYSVSREKKESFPLTVTSAQKNPTAFYLCASSTTRQGETQYFGPGTRLLVL.

The chain recombines TRBV2 with TRBJ2-2; TRBD2 might be the D (5 bases). Germline assignment: CDR1 SNHLY and CDR2 FYNNEI. The CDR3 loop spans 13 amino acids. The V gene lost 1 base and the J gene lost 7 bases, with 7 bases spanning the gap. The CDR3: CASSEEADGELFF. The CDR3 coding sequence is TGTGCCAGCAGTGAAGAAGCGGACGGGGAGCTGTTTTTT.

About this clonotype itself: A clone one base away is much larger, so this may be a read error. The rearrangement uses TRBV20-1 and TRBJ1-2; TRBD1 might be the D (5 bases). V lost 5 bases and J 6 bases, leaving 16 bases between the germline ends. Looked up from germline, CDR1 is DFQATT and CDR2 is SNEGSKA (reference sequence). The CDR3 is made up of 13 amino acids. The CDR3 DNA reads TGCAGTGCTCTGAGACAGACCACCGATGGCTACACCTTC. Translated: CSALRQTTDGYTF.

The table lists this clonotype with many counts. The chain employs TRBV5-1 and TRBJ2-7; 10 bases match TRBD1. The germline gives CDR1 SGHRS, CDR2 YFSETQ. The CDR3 has 14 amino acids. With 3 bases clipped from V and 3 bases from J, the junction kept 3 bases outside the gene matches. The CDR3 spells CASSSRDRGYEQYF. The CDR3 DNA reads TGCGCCAGCAGCTCCAGGGACAGGGGCTACGAGCAGTACTTC.

In its sample, this clonotype was seen many times. The V gene is TRBV20-1, the J gene TRBJ2-1; D not certain. CDR1 and CDR2 from the germline V gene are DFQATT and SNEGSKA (reference sequence). The CDR3 length is 10 residues. The ends were cut back, 8 bases at V and 8 bases at J, with 10 bases in the middle. The chain's CDR3 is CSPRRDEQFF. In nucleotides, the CDR3 is TGCAGTCCCCGTAGGGATGAGCAGTTCTTC.

This clonotype occurred many times. The J gene is TRBJ2-1, the V gene TRBV19, with 10 nucleotides matching TRBD2. The CDR3 sequence is 15 residues long. Germline CDR1 and CDR2: LNHDA and SQIVND (reference sequence). V shed 3 bases, J shed 6 bases, and the junction held 5 bases outside the gene matches. CDR3 DNA sequence: TGTGCCAGTAGTATTCGGCCTAGCGGGGGCAATGAGCAGTTCTTC. This codes for CASSIRPSGGNEQFF.

This clonotype was counted ten times or more. The chain recombines TRBV30 with TRBJ2-7; 7 bases match TRBD1. Per the germline V gene, CDR1 is GTSNPN and CDR2 is SVGIG (reference sequence). The CDR3 has 13 amino acids. With V trimmed by 0 bases and J by 5 bases, 4 bases remained unmatched. The CDR3 loop is CAWSVGQAHEQYF. Here the CDR3 DNA reads TGTGCCTGGAGTGTTGGACAGGCTCACGAGCAGTACTTC.

The genes are TRBV19 and TRBJ1-3; D call uncertain. Germline CDR1 LNHDA, CDR2 SQIVND (reference sequence). The CDR3 sequence is 14 residues long. The V end lost 10 bases, the J end lost 0 bases, and 13 bases lay between the germline ends. CDR3 in DNA: TGTGCCACTGGGGTTTCGGCCTCTGGAAACACCATATATTTT. Translated, it gives CATGVSASGNTIYF. Together with reference TRBV19 and TRBJ1-3, the CDR3 gives the full variable domain: DGGITQSPKYLFRKEGQNVTLSCEQNLNHDAMYWYRQDPGQGLRLIYYSQIVNDFQKGDIAEGYSVSREKKESFPLTVTSAQKNPTAFYLCATGVSASGNTIYFGEGSWLTVV.

This clonotype was detected many times. The chain uses TRBV7-2 and TRBJ2-7; the match to TRBD2 covers 14 bases. This CDR3 has 16 residues. The germline V gene has CDR1 SGHTA and CDR2 FQGNSA. The junction had 4 bases not matched to a gene; V was cut back by 4 bases and J by 2 bases. The CDR3 is CASSSGLAGVAYEQYF. The CDR3 DNA sequence: TGTGCCAGCAGCTCGGGACTAGCGGGAGTGGCCTACGAGCAGTACTTC. The full variable domain, its missing parts supplied by reference TRBV7-2 and TRBJ2-7, is GAGVSQSPSNKVTEKGKDVELRCDPISGHTALYWYRQSLGQGLEFLIYFQGNSAPDKSGLPSDRFSAERTGGSVSTLTIQRTQQEDSAVYLCASSSGLAGVAYEQYFGPGTRLTVT.

This clonotype was counted between two and nine times. Given a much more abundant clone one base away, this may be a read error. The chain joins TRBV11-3 to TRBJ2-3; no clear D gene. Trimming cost V 0 bases and J 0 bases, with 1 base left between them. This CDR3 spans 13 amino acids. Germline V CDR1 and CDR2: SGHNT, YENEEA. CDR3 protein: CASSLDSTDTQYF. The CDR3 region has the DNA TGTGCCAGCAGCTTAGACAGCACAGATACGCAGTATTTT. Drawing the rest from reference TRBV11-3 and TRBJ2-3, the complete variable domain is EAGVVQSPRYKIIEKKQPVAFWCNPISGHNTLYWYLQNLGQGPELLIRYENEEAVDDSQLPKDRFSAERLKGVDSTLKIQPAELGDSAVYLCASSLDSTDTQYFGPGTRLTVL.

V gene TRBV12-3 or TRBV12-4 combines with J gene TRBJ1-2, with 9 bases lining up with TRBD1. The length of the CDR3 is 13 residues. J gave up 7 bases and V 6 bases, and 6 bases lay outside the gene matches. The CDR3, as DNA: TGTGCCAGCAGCCTTACAGGGGGCACTGGCTACACCTTC. Its translation is CASSLTGGTGYTF.

This clonotype is deemed medium-sized. J is TRBJ1-4 and V is TRBV7-2, with 9 bases identical to TRBD1. Germline values: CDR1 SGHTA, CDR2 FQGNSA. V trimming: 1 base; J trimming: 7 bases; junction bases outside the gene matches: 7. The CDR3 extends over 16 amino acids. CDR3 DNA: TGTGCCAGCAGCTTAGGGACAGGGGTACGCGGTGAAAAACTGTTTTTT. This translates into CASSLGTGVRGEKLFF.

The rearrangement joins TRBV6-6 to TRBJ1-6; D is undetermined. CDR1 is MNHNY and CDR2 is SVGAGI in the germline V gene (reference sequence). V lost 6 bases and J lost 5, with 5 bases in between. The CDR3 spans 12 residues. The CDR3 region is CASRQNNSPLHF. The CDR3, as DNA: TGTGCCAGCAGACAAAATAATTCACCCCTCCACTTT.

The sample holds a few counts of this clonotype. The chain's CDR3 is CASSLVSEAFF. CDR3 bases: TGTGCCAGCAGTTTAGTCTCTGAAGCTTTCTTT. The genes are TRBV12-3 or TRBV12-4 and TRBJ1-1; no clear D gene. This CDR3 is built from 11 residues. V was shortened by 1 base and J by 6 bases, with 3 bases between the two germline ends.

At least ten counts were recorded for this clonotype. The rearrangement uses TRBV30 and TRBJ1-1, with D tentatively TRBD1 (5 bases). The CDR3 contains 11 residues. The V end was cut by 8 bases, the J end by 7 bases, with 14 bases between. Germline loops: CDR1 GTSNPN, CDR2 SVGIG (reference sequence). The CDR3 region has the DNA TGTGCCCTGGGGCGGCCTGTTGAAGCTTTCTTT. It codes for CALGRPVEAFF.

This clonotype was seen ten or more times. The V call is TRBV7-2, the J call TRBJ2-7; D assignment may be TRBD1 or TRBD2 (5 bases each). Per germline, CDR1 SGHTA and CDR2 FQGNSA. Trimming stripped 4 bases from V and 3 bases from J, with 16 bases between. The CDR3 runs 15 residues. CDR3 in amino acids: CASSWDGQSLYEQYF. In DNA, the CDR3 is TGTGCCAGCAGCTGGGACGGACAAAGCCTCTACGAGCAGTACTTC.

This clonotype was found many times. The chain's CDR3 is CSVESGSSYNEQFF. CDR3 in DNA: TGCAGCGTTGAATCCGGGAGCTCCTACAATGAGCAGTTCTTC. The chain recombines TRBV29-1 with TRBJ2-1, with D tentatively TRBD2 (6 bases). This CDR3 is 14 amino acids long. V was shortened by 2 bases and J by 0 bases, with 8 bases between the two germline ends. Germline CDR1 SQVTM, CDR2 ANQGSEA.